The 27 T cell receptor beta chains reported below all come from one sample, sequenced in a study of blood T cell repertoires in COVID-19 (TCRdb year 2020). The method was the immunoSEQ multiplex PCR assay. TCRdb's version of the immuneACCESS table is confined to in-frame rearrangements and falls short of the full clone set. An unresolved V gene accounts for under half of the shortfall where checked; the remainder is of unknown origin. A total of about 100,000 clones appear in this sample, over 60% of them only once. Of the sample, around 4.4% is held by the ten largest clones. Specimen: peripheral blood. These receptors were obtained from a man between 65 and 85 years old with acute or convalescent COVID-19.

The chain carries TRBV7-2 and TRBJ1-4; no clear D. Germline CDR1 SGHTA, CDR2 FQGNSA. CDR3 length equals 13 residues. Trimming shortened V by 5 bases and J by 7 bases, and 11 bases separated the two germline ends. CDR3 sequence (DNA): TGTGCCAGCAGCCCGCGGTTGGCTGAAAAACTGTTTTTT. Amino acid sequence: CASSPRLAEKLFF.

This clone appeared a single time. The genes are TRBV18 and TRBJ1-4; possibly TRBD1 for D (6 bases). The CDR3 is made up of 15 amino acids. Trimming removed 5 bases from V and 0 bases from J, with 10 bases in between. The V gene's germline CDR1 is KGHSH and CDR2 LQKENI. The CDR3 bases are TGTGCCAGCTCAGAGACAGGATCAACTAATGAAAAACTGTTTTTT. Amino acids: CASSETGSTNEKLFF.

This clone was seen more than once but under ten times. This rearrangement joins TRBV12-3 or TRBV12-4 to TRBJ1-1; D unresolved. Trimming removed 7 bases at V and 4 bases at J, with 13 bases between. CDR3 length equals 13 residues. The DNA for the CDR3 is TGTGCCAGCAAAAATAAGCCGGGCACTGAAGCTTTCTTT. Translating it yields CASKNKPGTEAFF.

The chain uses TRBV3-1 (or the pseudogene TRBV3-2) and TRBJ2-3; TRBD1 aligns across 9 bases. The germline V gene has CDR1 LGHDT and CDR2 YNNKEL (reference sequence). V lost 3 bases and J lost 0; bases outside the gene matches: 10. The CDR3 is 18 residues long. CDR3 protein: CASSHTDGQGSSTDTQYF. The CDR3 nucleotides are TGTGCCAGCAGCCATACCGACGGACAGGGGTCTAGCACAGATACGCAGTATTTT.

This chain connects TRBV11-3 to TRBJ1-1; D unresolved. V shed 3 bases and J shed 4 bases, with 9 bases lying between them. Germline CDR1 SGHNT, CDR2 YENEEA. This CDR3 is built from 13 residues. The CDR3 region is CASSFSGGTEAFF. The CDR3 DNA sequence: TGTGCCAGCAGCTTTTCTGGCGGCACTGAAGCTTTCTTT.

This chain links TRBV13 with TRBJ2-2, with TRBD2 matching over 9 bases. This CDR3 has 18 residues. With V trimmed by 1 base and J by 4 bases, 10 bases remained unmatched. The germline V gene encodes CDR1 PRHDT and CDR2 FYEKMQ (reference sequence). The chain's CDR3 is CASSLERRAGGPTGELFF. DNA for the CDR3: TGTGCCAGCAGCTTAGAAAGGCGAGCGGGGGGCCCCACCGGGGAGCTGTTTTTT.

The chain uses TRBV6-6 and TRBJ2-1, with TRBD1 identical over 8 bases. CDR1 is MNHNY and CDR2 is SVGAGI in the germline V gene (reference sequence). V was clipped by 2 bases and J by 9 bases; unmatched bases: 6. CDR3 length: 14 residues. CDR3 sequence (DNA): TGTGCCAGCAGTTACCCAGGACAGGGCCCTGAGCAGTTCTTC. Protein product: CASSYPGQGPEQFF.

This chain uses TRBV6-1 with TRBJ1-2, with D possibly being TRBD1 (6 bases). This CDR3 region has 16 residues. Germline V lookup: CDR1 MNHNS, CDR2 SASEGT. V shed 0 bases and J shed 2 bases, with 13 bases lying between them. This CDR3 reads CASSEALGQPNYGYTF. The CDR3 region has the DNA TGTGCCAGCAGTGAAGCGCTTGGACAGCCGAACTATGGCTACACCTTC.

The genes are TRBV27 and TRBJ1-1; 10 bases line up with TRBD1. V gave up 6 bases and J gave up 3 bases; unmatched junction bases: 7. Germline loops: CDR1 MNHEY, CDR2 SMNVEV (reference sequence). CDR3 size: 15 residues. CDR3 region: CASRSPGQGYTEAFF. In DNA form, the CDR3 reads TGTGCCAGCAGATCACCGGGACAGGGGTACACTGAAGCTTTCTTT.

The rearrangement joins TRBV19 to TRBJ1-6; D is uncertain. The germline V gene encodes CDR1 LNHDA and CDR2 SQIVND (reference sequence). The CDR3 loop spans 14 amino acids. Trimming stripped 2 bases from V and 10 bases from J, with 12 bases between. The CDR3 region is CASSITDSSSPLHF. The CDR3 DNA reads TGTGCCAGTAGTATAACTGATTCGAGCTCACCCCTCCACTTT.

This clone was recorded a few times. The V gene is TRBV6-5, the J gene TRBJ2-2; D gene uncertain. Trimming shortened V by 9 bases and J by 1 base, and 12 bases separated the two germline ends. The germline CDR1 and CDR2 sequences are MNHEY and SVGAGI. This CDR3 has 14 amino acids. The CDR3 spells CASHSLRNTGELFF. CDR3 nucleotide sequence: TGTGCCAGTCACTCCCTGCGGAACACCGGGGAGCTGTTTTTT.

The chain carries TRBV11-2 and TRBJ2-1; 12 bases line up with TRBD2. The CDR3 length is 14 residues. The J segment lost 12 bases and the V segment lost 1 base, leaving 4 bases of the junction unmatched. The germline gives CDR1 SGHAT, CDR2 FQNNGV. This chain's CDR3 is CASSLASGGATQFF. In nucleotides, the CDR3 is TGTGCCAGCAGCTTAGCTAGCGGGGGGGCGACGCAGTTCTTC.

J is TRBJ2-2 and V is TRBV18; 8 bases match TRBD1. CDR1 KGHSH and CDR2 LQKENI come from the germline V gene. CDR3 size: 17 residues. The ends lost 0 bases at V and 1 base at J; junction bases unmatched: 4. The CDR3 DNA reads TGTGCCAGCTCACCACCGACCGGGACAGGGAACACCGGGGAGCTGTTTTTT. Its protein is CASSPPTGTGNTGELFF.

The J gene is TRBJ1-2, the V gene TRBV6-5; D possibly corresponds to TRBD1 (5 bases). From germline, CDR1 is MNHEY and CDR2 SVGAGI. Trimming took 5 bases from V and 2 from J, leaving 15 bases between them. The CDR3 covers 15 residues. CDR3 region: CASSRAGIGNYGYTF. CDR3 DNA sequence: TGTGCCAGCAGTCGGGCAGGGATTGGCAACTATGGCTACACCTTC.

This clone was observed a few times. CDR3 residues: CAISEQTGGSYEQYF. As DNA, the CDR3 is TGTGCCATCAGTGAACAGACAGGGGGCTCCTACGAGCAGTACTTC. The chain has TRBV10-3 and TRBJ2-7, with TRBD1 identical over 9 bases. CDR1 and CDR2 from the germline V gene are ENHRY and SYGVKD. This CDR3 is 15 amino acids long. Germline trimming cut 3 bases from V and 0 bases from J; bases unmatched to any gene: 3.

This clone has just a few counts. J is TRBJ2-1 and V is TRBV6-2 or TRBV6-3, with 14 bases lining up with TRBD2. Losses at the gene ends were 6 bases for V and 9 bases for J; bases not matched to a gene: 13. Germline V lookup: CDR1 MNHEY, CDR2 SVGEGT. The CDR3 is 17 residues long. The chain's CDR3 is CASSHSPGLAGGFEQFF. CDR3 nucleotides: TGTGCCAGCAGCCACAGCCCCGGACTAGCGGGGGGATTTGAGCAGTTCTTC.

The J gene is TRBJ2-7, the V gene TRBV6-6; tentative D call: TRBD1 (5 bases). The CDR3 spans 15 residues. The V and J ends lost 2 bases and 0 bases respectively, with 11 bases between them. CDR1 and CDR2 (germline): MNHNY, SVGAGI (reference sequence). The CDR3 nucleotides read TGTGCCAGCAGTTACCCCCAGGGAAGCTCCTACGAGCAGTACTTC. Translating gives CASSYPQGSSYEQYF.

V and J are TRBV25-1 and TRBJ2-5, with 11 positions matching TRBD2. The J segment lost 1 base and the V segment lost 7 bases, leaving 5 bases of the junction unmatched. The germline gives CDR1 MGHDK, CDR2 SYGVNS. CDR3 length equals 15 residues. Here the CDR3 DNA reads TGTGCCAGCATTCCGACTAGCGGGACCCAAGAGACCCAGTACTTC. Residues: CASIPTSGTQETQYF.

The chain combines TRBV19 with TRBJ1-2; 12 positions agree with TRBD1. The germline gives CDR1 LNHDA, CDR2 SQIVND (reference sequence). The CDR3 runs 14 residues. The ends lost 3 bases at V and 7 bases at J; junction bases unmatched: 3. CDR3 loop: CASSMAGQGAGYTF. The CDR3 DNA reads TGTGCCAGTAGTATGGCGGGACAGGGGGCTGGCTACACCTTC. The entire variable domain, with the rest obtained from reference TRBV19 and TRBJ1-2, is as follows: DGGITQSPKYLFRKEGQNVTLSCEQNLNHDAMYWYRQDPGQGLRLIYYSQIVNDFQKGDIAEGYSVSREKKESFPLTVTSAQKNPTAFYLCASSMAGQGAGYTFGSGTRLTVV.

This chain joins TRBV6-5 and TRBJ1-2; D is perhaps TRBD1 (5 bases). Germline lookup yields CDR1 MNHEY and CDR2 SVGAGI. Trimming removed 2 bases at V and 2 bases at J, with 15 bases between. This CDR3 contains 16 residues. The CDR3 nucleotides are TGTGCCAGCAGTTACGACAGACCCAAATCGAACTATGGCTACACCTTC. Amino acids: CASSYDRPKSNYGYTF.

The rearrangement uses TRBV12-3 or TRBV12-4 and TRBJ1-6, with D perhaps matching TRBD1 (5 bases). The V gene lost 7 bases and the J gene lost 5 bases, with 9 bases spanning the gap. The CDR3 consists of 13 residues. The CDR3 DNA follows: TGTGCCAGCAAAGGGGTTGATAATTCACCCCTCCACTTT. Amino acids: CASKGVDNSPLHF.

The chain joins TRBV19 to TRBJ1-1; D may be TRBD1 (6 bases). Trimming left V 4 bases short and J 4 bases short, with 13 bases between. From germline, CDR1 is LNHDA and CDR2 SQIVND (reference sequence). The CDR3 totals 14 residues. CDR3 protein: CASSSRGSSTEAFF. Here the CDR3 DNA reads TGTGCCAGTAGTAGTAGGGGGAGTAGCACTGAAGCTTTCTTT.

The chain joins TRBV18 to TRBJ2-7; D perhaps matches TRBD1 (5 bases). Looked up from germline, CDR1 is KGHSH and CDR2 is LQKENI. The CDR3 runs 16 residues. Trimming removed 0 bases from V and 2 bases from J, with 14 bases in between. The CDR3 nucleotides read TGTGCCAGCTCACCACCGGTAGGGGCCGATACCTACGAGCAGTACTTC. Protein: CASSPPVGADTYEQYF.

This clone was seen a handful of times. The chain is built from TRBV9 and TRBJ1-2, with 10 bases fitting TRBD1. Trimming at V came to 4 bases and at J to 3 bases, leaving 12 bases not matched to a gene. In germline, CDR1 is SGDLS, CDR2 YYNGEE. The CDR3 contains 17 residues. The CDR3: CASSHGQGEETDYGYTF. CDR3 sequence (DNA): TGTGCCAGCAGCCATGGACAGGGGGAAGAGACAGACTATGGCTACACCTTC.

The gene calls are TRBV27 and TRBJ2-2, with 10 nucleotides matching TRBD1. This CDR3 comprises 14 residues. From germline, CDR1 is MNHEY and CDR2 SMNVEV (reference sequence). Trimming at V came to 7 bases and at J to 4 bases, leaving 3 bases not matched to a gene. CDR3 sequence reads: CASTWTGGTGELFF. The CDR3, as DNA: TGTGCCAGCACATGGACAGGGGGCACCGGGGAGCTGTTTTTT.

The count of this clone is one. CDR3 coding DNA: TGTGCCAGCAGCCAAGAAGGACAGTCCTACGAGCAGTACTTC. Residues: CASSQEGQSYEQYF. The chain links TRBV3-1 (or the pseudogene TRBV3-2) to TRBJ2-7; possibly TRBD1 for D (6 bases). The CDR3 length is 14 residues. Germline V CDR1 and CDR2: LGHDT, YNNKEL (reference sequence). V gave up 0 bases and J gave up 1 base, with 7 bases separating them.

The V and J genes are TRBV27 and TRBJ2-2; D is perhaps TRBD1 (6 bases). Deletions cut 5 bases from V and 4 bases from J, with 14 bases between. The CDR3 spans 15 residues. The germline CDR1 and CDR2 sequences are MNHEY and SMNVEV (reference sequence). The CDR3 spells CASSPTGPITGELFF. CDR3 nucleotide sequence: TGTGCCAGCAGTCCGACAGGTCCCATCACCGGGGAGCTGTTTTTT.